One and the same sample provided the 21 T cell receptor beta chains below, sequenced in a study of OX40 agonist ivuxolimab in advanced cancers. Profiling relied on immunoSEQ multiplex PCR, and the TCRdb table lists in-frame clones only, not all of them. The table records around 80,000 clones, around 87% of them present only once. Sequencing was performed on CD4+ or CD8+ T cells sorted from blood, taken in a trial of the OX40 agonist ivuxolimab. These receptors were taken from an adult with an advanced solid tumor such as melanoma, head and neck, liver or kidney cancer.

The chain carries TRBV2 and TRBJ2-1; 9 bases fit TRBD1. CDR3 size: 13 residues. V was pared by 11 bases and J by 8 bases, with 10 bases of the junction left unmatched. Germline V gives CDR1 SNHLY, CDR2 FYNNEI. CDR3 DNA: TGTGCCGGCAAACAGGGGGCATTGTATGAGCAGTTCTTC. Protein sequence: CAGKQGALYEQFF. The full variable domain, its missing parts supplied by reference TRBV2 and TRBJ2-1, is EPEVTQTPSHQVTQMGQEVILRCVPISNHLYFYWYRQILGQKVEFLVSFYNNEISEKSEIFDDQFSVERPDGSNFTLKIRSTKLEDSAMYFCAGKQGALYEQFFGPGTRLTVL.

The chain recombines TRBV27 with TRBJ2-2; D gene ambiguous. CDR3 length: 12 residues. Germline CDR1 MNHEY, CDR2 SMNVEV (reference sequence). V was pared by 6 bases and J by 2 bases, with 4 bases between. CDR3 loop: CASSQNTGELFF. The DNA of the CDR3 is TGTGCCAGCAGCCAAAACACCGGGGAGCTGTTTTTT.

The CDR3 DNA reads TGTGCCAGCAGTTTGCGAAAGGGGGATCAGCCCCAGCATTTT. Protein product: CASSLRKGDQPQHF. The chain links TRBV6-5 to TRBJ1-5; D perhaps matches TRBD1 (6 bases). The V end was cut by 4 bases, the J end by 5 bases, with 12 bases between. This CDR3 is 14 amino acids long. Germline V CDR1 and CDR2: MNHEY, SVGAGI.

The chain has TRBV27 and TRBJ1-5; 8 nucleotides agree with TRBD1. CDR1 and CDR2 from the germline V gene are MNHEY and SMNVEV (reference sequence). CDR3 length equals 13 residues. Germline trimming cut 3 bases from V and 12 bases from J; bases unmatched to any gene: 7. CDR3 sequence (DNA): TGTGCCAGCAGTTTGGCCCGGGACAGGTTCCAGCATTTT. It is translated as CASSLARDRFQHF.

V is TRBV5-4 and J is TRBJ1-1; possibly TRBD1 for D (6 bases). The ends were cut back, 5 bases at V and 5 bases at J, with 22 bases in the middle. The CDR3 has 16 amino acids. Looked up from germline, CDR1 is SGHNT and CDR2 is YYREEE (reference sequence). Here the CDR3 DNA reads TGTGCCAGCAGGCCTCCGGGACACTCTAGGGATACTGAAGCTTTCTTT. Its protein product is CASRPPGHSRDTEAFF.

This clone was detected only a few times. The chain couples TRBV28 to TRBJ2-7; D is unresolved. V dropped 4 bases and J dropped 0 bases, with 7 bases sitting between them. The CDR3 totals 13 residues. Looked up from germline, CDR1 is MDHEN and CDR2 is SYDVKM. The CDR3 loop is CASSSADSYEQYF. The CDR3 DNA reads TGTGCCAGCAGTTCTGCGGACTCCTACGAGCAGTACTTC. Complete variable domain (other parts from reference TRBV28 and TRBJ2-7): DVKVTQSSRYLVKRTGEKVFLECVQDMDHENMFWYRQDPGLGLRLIYFSYDVKMKEKGDIPEGYSVSREKKERFSLILESASTNQTSMYLCASSSADSYEQYFGPGTRLTVT.

The chain carries TRBV6-5 and TRBJ1-1; perhaps TRBD1 as D (5 bases). CDR3 length: 14 residues. The germline V and J ends were trimmed by 0 bases and 7 bases, with 12 bases remaining between them. Germline loops: CDR1 MNHEY, CDR2 SVGAGI. CDR3 loop: CASSYSRGVDEAFF. The CDR3 coding sequence is TGTGCCAGCAGTTACTCTCGGGGGGTGGATGAAGCTTTCTTT.

J is TRBJ1-6 and V is TRBV6-1; D ambiguous. Germline V gene data show CDR1 as MNHNS and CDR2 as SASEGT. The CDR3 extends over 14 amino acids. V lost 0 bases, J lost 12 bases, and 12 bases lay in between. The CDR3 DNA follows: TGTGCCAGCAGTGAAGCGGAAGGTAGGATACCCCTCCACTTT. Amino acids: CASSEAEGRIPLHF.

The chain links TRBV12-5 to TRBJ2-5, with a possible D match to TRBD2 (6 bases). The V gene lost 5 bases and the J gene lost 2 bases, with 6 bases spanning the gap. The germline V gene has CDR1 LGHNT and CDR2 FRNRAP. The length of the CDR3 is 12 residues. The DNA for the CDR3 is TGTGCTAGTGGTCGGGAGCAAGAGACCCAGTACTTC. It translates to CASGREQETQYF.

V is TRBV19 and J is TRBJ1-2; D ambiguous. The CDR3 totals 13 residues. Germline V gene lookup returns CDR1 LNHDA and CDR2 SQIVND (reference sequence). V was clipped by 8 bases and J by 1 base, with 11 bases between them. CDR3 bases: TGTGCCAGTGCTAAAGGAGATAACTATGGCTACACCTTC. Amino acids: CASAKGDNYGYTF.

The chain employs TRBV19 and TRBJ1-6; a weak D match, TRBD1 (5 bases). V lost 3 bases to trimming and J lost 10 bases, with 13 bases between them. The CDR3 sequence is 14 residues long. The germline CDR1 and CDR2 sequences are LNHDA and SQIVND (reference sequence). CDR3 sequence: CASSIQGQGSPLHF. CDR3 DNA sequence: TGTGCCAGTAGTATTCAGGGCCAAGGCTCACCCCTCCACTTT.

This sequence joins TRBV21-1 and TRBJ2-4. TRBV21-1 is given as a pseudogene. The CDR3 runs 16 residues. The CDR3 coding sequence is TGTGCCAGCAACTCAGGGGGGCGGGAGACCAAAAACATTCAGTACTTC. It yields the protein CASNSGGRETKNIQYF.

The chain links TRBV19 to TRBJ2-3, with 8 bases fitting TRBD1. The CDR3 runs 14 residues. Germline lookup yields CDR1 LNHDA and CDR2 SQIVND (reference sequence). After removal of 7 bases from V and 5 bases from J, the junction contained 8 bases not matched to a gene. For the CDR3, the DNA is TGTGCCAGTACCCCGGGCAGGGGGCAAGATACGCAGTATTTT. Protein sequence: CASTPGRGQDTQYF.

J is TRBJ2-2 and V is TRBV21-1; the table names TRBD1, a call not compared with the DNA. TRBV21-1 is designated a pseudogene. The CDR3 is made up of 20 amino acids. As DNA, the CDR3 is TGTGCCAGCAGCAATAGGGGGCGGGAAGAGTCGGGACGGAACACCGGGGAGCTGTTTTTT. The encoded protein is CASSNRGREESGRNTGELFF.

Written as DNA, the CDR3 is TGTGCCAGCAGCCTGGACCGCGCGGACACCATATATTTT. Protein: CASSLDRADTIYF. The chain recombines TRBV11-1 with TRBJ1-3; D unclear. Germline lookup yields CDR1 SGHAT and CDR2 FQDESV (reference sequence). The germline V and J ends were trimmed by 5 bases and 8 bases, with 13 bases remaining between them. This CDR3 comprises 13 residues.

The V gene is TRBV5-1, the J gene TRBJ2-3; TRBD1 aligns across 9 bases. J lost 3 bases, V lost 4 bases, and 6 bases had no gene match. The germline V gene has CDR1 SGHRS and CDR2 YFSETQ. The CDR3 extends over 15 amino acids. This CDR3 reads CASSRTGVWTDTQYF. The CDR3 nucleotides are TGCGCCAGCAGCCGGACAGGGGTATGGACAGATACGCAGTATTTT. Supplemented by reference TRBV5-1 and TRBJ2-3, the full variable domain reads KAGVTQTPRYLIKTRGQQVTLSCSPISGHRSVSWYQQTPGQGLQFLFEYFSETQRNKGNFPGRFSGRQFSNSRSEMNVSTLELGDSALYLCASSRTGVWTDTQYFGPGTRLTVL.

The chain's CDR3 is CASSYSPGRAGELFF. The CDR3 nucleotides are TGTGCCAGCAGTTACTCGCCAGGGCGGGCCGGGGAGCTGTTTTTT. The chain employs TRBV6-5 and TRBJ2-2; D is tentatively TRBD1 or TRBD2 (5 bases each). The germline V gene encodes CDR1 MNHEY and CDR2 SVGAGI. Trimming took off 0 bases at V and 6 bases at J, with 11 bases between the two ends. The CDR3 runs 15 residues.

This clone has a single count. This chain links TRBV7-2 with TRBJ2-3; 11 positions match TRBD2. The germline V gene encodes CDR1 SGHTA and CDR2 FQGNSA. The CDR3 sequence is 15 residues long. Losses at the gene ends were 5 bases for V and 6 bases for J; bases not matched to a gene: 7. For the CDR3, the DNA is TGTGCCAGCAGCCTCCCGACTAGCGGGGTTGATACGCAGTATTTT. This gives the protein CASSLPTSGVDTQYF. Filled out from reference TRBV7-2 and TRBJ2-3, the complete variable domain reads GAGVSQSPSNKVTEKGKDVELRCDPISGHTALYWYRQSLGQGLEFLIYFQGNSAPDKSGLPSDRFSAERTGGSVSTLTIQRTQQEDSAVYLCASSLPTSGVDTQYFGPGTRLTVL.

The sample holds one count of this clone. The chain recombines TRBV28 with TRBJ2-6; D unresolved. The CDR3 extends over 14 amino acids. Trimming removed 5 bases from V and 0 bases from J, with 5 bases in between. Germline loops: CDR1 MDHEN, CDR2 SYDVKM. DNA for the CDR3: TGTGCCAGCAGTATACCCTCTGGGGCCAACGTCCTGACTTTC. Protein sequence: CASSIPSGANVLTF. Filled out from reference TRBV28 and TRBJ2-6, the complete variable domain reads DVKVTQSSRYLVKRTGEKVFLECVQDMDHENMFWYRQDPGLGLRLIYFSYDVKMKEKGDIPEGYSVSREKKERFSLILESASTNQTSMYLCASSIPSGANVLTFGAGSRLTVL.

This CDR3 is CASSLAGTGVYGYTF. CDR3 in DNA: TGCGCCAGCAGCTTGGCCGGGACAGGGGTCTATGGCTACACCTTC. The chain combines TRBV5-1 with TRBJ1-2, with 10 bases identical to TRBD1. Germline-derived CDR1 and CDR2 are SGHRS and YFSETQ. The V gene end was trimmed by 0 bases and the J gene end by 4 bases; junction bases not matched to a gene: 3. The CDR3 has 15 residues.

The genes are TRBV4-3 and TRBJ1-1; TRBD1 matches at 7 bases. The CDR3 sequence is 16 residues long. Trimming removed 1 base from V and 1 base from J; junction bases left unmatched: 6. CDR1 is LGHNA and CDR2 is YSLEER in the germline V gene. DNA of the CDR3: TGCGCCAGCAGCCAAGCACAGGGGCTGGGGAACACTGAAGCTTTCTTT. It translates to CASSQAQGLGNTEAFF.